Below, 26 T cell receptor beta chains from the same sample are listed, as sequenced in a study of sequential checkpoint blockade in melanoma. Sequencing was performed with immunoSEQ multiplex PCR; in TCRdb, only in-frame clones are kept and a portion is missing. This table has around 20,000 clones, roughly 78% appearing once. Treatment meaning: randomized to nivolumab then ipilimumab (arm A) or the reverse (arm B). The sample consisted of CD8+ T cells sorted from blood (inferred from file names), taken from a patient given nivolumab and ipilimumab in sequence. These receptors all stem from a human donor with melanoma.

The sample holds a few counts of this clone. The chain couples TRBV6-5 to TRBJ1-1; TRBD1 is a possible D gene (6 bases). Between the trimmed V and J ends, which lost 3 bases and 0 bases, there was a span of 11 bases. Per germline, CDR1 MNHEY and CDR2 SVGAGI. The CDR3 is made up of 15 amino acids. CDR3 residues: CASSYSGAVNTEAFF. In DNA form, the CDR3 reads TGTGCCAGCAGTTATTCAGGGGCAGTGAACACTGAAGCTTTCTTT.

The genes are TRBV7-2 and TRBJ1-5, with 10 nucleotides matching TRBD1. This CDR3 has 16 amino acids. V shed 0 bases and J 6 bases; nucleotides not matched to a gene: 5. Germline V gene sequence: CDR1 SGHTA, CDR2 FQGNSA. The CDR3 is CASSLARQGASQPQHF. The CDR3 DNA is TGTGCCAGCAGCTTAGCGAGACAGGGGGCGAGTCAGCCCCAGCATTTT.

This clone was picked up a small number of times. The chain employs TRBV6-1 and TRBJ2-2; 9 bases line up with TRBD2. The CDR3 runs 14 residues. The V and J ends lost 6 bases and 6 bases, in that order; junction bases with no gene match: 5. CDR1 and CDR2 (germline): MNHNS, SASEGT. CDR3: CASRVSGSAGELFF. CDR3 in DNA: TGTGCCAGCAGGGTTAGCGGGAGCGCCGGGGAGCTGTTTTTT.

DNA of the CDR3: TGCGCCAGCAGCTCCATGGGGGGAGAGCCAGAGACCCAGTACTTC. Encoded protein: CASSSMGGEPETQYF. The chain carries TRBV5-1 and TRBJ2-5; a weak D match, TRBD2 (6 bases). The V and J ends lost 3 bases and 4 bases respectively, with 16 bases between them. Germline lookup yields CDR1 SGHRS and CDR2 YFSETQ. The CDR3 is 15 residues long.

The CDR3 region has the DNA TGTGCCAGCAGCCAGCTGACAGTTTCAAGGGCTTTCTTT. Translating gives CASSQLTVSRAFF. This sequence joins TRBV7-2 and TRBJ1-1; weak D call: TRBD1 (5 bases). Trimming removed 5 bases at V and 11 bases at J, with 18 bases between. This CDR3 spans 13 amino acids. Germline V lookup: CDR1 SGHTA, CDR2 FQGNSA.

The chain couples TRBV5-6 to TRBJ2-7; 9 nucleotides match TRBD1. Germline CDR1 reads SGHDT; CDR2 reads YYEEEE. V lost 1 base to trimming and J lost 1 base; unmatched junction nucleotides: 12. The CDR3 runs 18 residues. The CDR3 bases are TGTGCCAGCAGCTTGTGGGGAACAGGGGGCCCAGCTTCCTACGAGCAGTACTTC. Translated: CASSLWGTGGPASYEQYF.

This chain links TRBV30 with TRBJ1-1; D may be TRBD1 (6 bases). There are 12 residues in the CDR3. The V and J ends lost 2 bases and 10 bases respectively, with 14 bases between them. The germline V gene encodes CDR1 GTSNPN and CDR2 SVGIG (reference sequence). This CDR3 is CAWSSSTDRAFF. As DNA, the CDR3 is TGTGCCTGGAGTTCCTCGACGGACAGAGCTTTCTTT.

This chain links TRBV6-5 with TRBJ2-3; a weak D match, TRBD2 (6 bases). This CDR3 is built from 14 residues. Deletions cut 6 bases from V and 0 bases from J, with 10 bases between. Per the germline V gene, CDR1 is MNHEY and CDR2 is SVGAGI. Here the CDR3 DNA reads TGTGCCAGCAGCCGACGGGGGAGCACAGATACGCAGTATTTT. The encoded protein is CASSRRGSTDTQYF.

V and J are TRBV27 and TRBJ2-5; 10 bases are a match to TRBD2. V lost 6 bases, J lost 9 bases, and 13 bases stayed unmatched. The CDR3 consists of 15 residues. From germline, CDR1 is MNHEY and CDR2 SMNVEV (reference sequence). CDR3 region: CASRFSLAGEFAQYF. The CDR3 coding sequence is TGTGCCAGCAGGTTCTCGCTAGCGGGAGAATTCGCCCAGTACTTC.

This clone was seen once. The CDR3 DNA is TGTGCCAGCAGCTCCCGGTGGCGGAGCTCCTACGAGCAGTACTTC. Protein: CASSSRWRSSYEQYF. This chain connects TRBV7-2 to TRBJ2-7; D gene unclear. The CDR3 contains 15 residues. Germline V gene sequence: CDR1 SGHTA, CDR2 FQGNSA. V was clipped by 4 bases and J by 0 bases, with 13 bases between them.

The chain carries TRBV6-5 and TRBJ2-7; 11 bases are shared with TRBD2. Losses at the gene ends were 2 bases for V and 2 bases for J; bases not matched to a gene: 2. Per the germline V gene, CDR1 is MNHEY and CDR2 is SVGAGI. This CDR3 contains 15 residues. For the CDR3, the DNA is TGTGCCAGCAGTTACCTAGCGGGAGGTACCTACGAGCAGTACTTC. Translating it yields CASSYLAGGTYEQYF.

V is TRBV27 and J is TRBJ2-5, with 10 bases identical to TRBD2. The CDR3 extends over 14 amino acids. J lost 5 bases, V lost 6 bases, and 6 bases had no gene match. Per the germline V gene, CDR1 is MNHEY and CDR2 is SMNVEV (reference sequence). The CDR3 DNA reads as TGTGCCAGCAGACTAGCGGGACAAGCTGAGACCCAGTACTTC. It translates to CASRLAGQAETQYF.

A few counts support this clone. CDR3 amino acids: CAWSSGYNEQFF. DNA of the CDR3: TGTGCCTGGTCTAGCGGGTACAATGAGCAGTTCTTC. The chain carries TRBV30 and TRBJ2-1; 8 positions match TRBD2. The CDR3 totals 12 residues. V lost 5 bases to trimming and J lost 4 bases; unmatched junction nucleotides: 1. Germline values: CDR1 GTSNPN, CDR2 SVGIG (reference sequence).

V is TRBV2 and J is TRBJ1-4; 7 nucleotides match TRBD1. Germline-derived CDR1 and CDR2 are SNHLY and FYNNEI. CDR3 length: 14 residues. The trim removed 6 bases at V and 4 bases at J, leaving 5 bases unmatched. The CDR3 region is CASRDRENNEKLFF. In DNA form, the CDR3 reads TGTGCCAGCAGAGACAGGGAGAATAATGAAAAACTGTTTTTT.

The gene calls are TRBV11-3 and TRBJ1-1, with D perhaps TRBD1 (5 bases). CDR3 size: 14 residues. CDR1 is SGHNT and CDR2 is YENEEA in the germline V gene. V lost 5 bases to trimming and J lost 6 bases, with 16 bases between them. The CDR3 protein is CASSQRGERPEAFF. CDR3 DNA sequence: TGTGCCAGCAGCCAGCGGGGGGAAAGGCCTGAAGCTTTCTTT. The variable domain in full, with the rest retrieved from reference TRBV11-3 and TRBJ1-1, is EAGVVQSPRYKIIEKKQPVAFWCNPISGHNTLYWYLQNLGQGPELLIRYENEEAVDDSQLPKDRFSAERLKGVDSTLKIQPAELGDSAVYLCASSQRGERPEAFFGQGTRLTVV.

The chain uses TRBV7-9 and TRBJ2-5; TRBD1 might be the D (5 bases). Germline-derived CDR1 and CDR2 are SEHNR and FQNEAQ (reference sequence). CDR3 length: 14 residues. Trimming shortened V by 3 bases and J by 5 bases, and 13 bases separated the two germline ends. CDR3 in DNA: TGTGCCAGCAGCTTGGAGAAGGGGTGGGAGACCCAGTACTTC. Translated: CASSLEKGWETQYF.

This clone has more than one count but fewer than ten. The chain has TRBV28 and TRBJ1-3; no clear D. Germline CDR1 and CDR2: MDHEN and SYDVKM. The ends were cut back, 2 bases at V and 0 bases at J, with 20 bases in the middle. The CDR3 totals 19 residues. The DNA for the CDR3 is TGTGCCAGCAGTTTAGTCGGCTACAGTCCCTCTTACTCTGGAAACACCATATATTTT. As protein: CASSLVGYSPSYSGNTIYF.

This clone was counted once. The rearrangement uses TRBV5-4 and TRBJ2-2; TRBD1 aligns across 7 bases. Trimming removed 1 base from V and 3 bases from J; junction bases left unmatched: 6. Germline V gene lookup returns CDR1 SGHNT and CDR2 YYREEE (reference sequence). The length of the CDR3 is 16 residues. The CDR3: CASSLQTGLDTGELFF. CDR3 nucleotide sequence: TGTGCCAGCAGCTTGCAGACAGGGTTGGACACCGGGGAGCTGTTTTTT.

The rearrangement uses TRBV6-5 and TRBJ1-1; weak D call: TRBD1 (6 bases). CDR1 MNHEY and CDR2 SVGAGI come from the germline V gene. This CDR3 spans 14 amino acids. V lost 7 bases, J lost 0 bases, and 12 bases lay in between. CDR3 protein: CASTGQILNTEAFF. The CDR3 DNA sequence: TGTGCCAGCACCGGACAGATTTTGAACACTGAAGCTTTCTTT.

The chain is built from TRBV20-1 and TRBJ2-1; D is undetermined. Germline V gives CDR1 DFQATT, CDR2 SNEGSKA (reference sequence). The CDR3 is made up of 11 amino acids. V was cut by 4 bases and J by 5 bases, with 6 bases left in between. The CDR3 sequence: CSATKNNEQFF. Written as DNA, the CDR3 is TGCAGTGCTACAAAAAACAATGAGCAGTTCTTC.

A few counts support this clone. This rearrangement joins TRBV4-2 to TRBJ2-5, with TRBD2 identical over 8 bases. Per the germline V gene, CDR1 is LGHNA and CDR2 is YNFKEQ. Unmatched junction bases numbered 6, after V lost 1 base and J lost 5 bases. The CDR3 sequence is 15 residues long. The CDR3 reads CASSQAAGVGETQYF. In DNA form, the CDR3 reads TGTGCCAGCAGCCAAGCAGCGGGGGTCGGTGAGACCCAGTACTTC.

A single count supports this clone. This sequence joins TRBV10-3 and TRBJ2-5; 8 nucleotides match TRBD1. The V segment lost 4 bases and the J segment 3 bases; nucleotides outside the gene matches: 7. The CDR3 length is 15 residues. Germline CDR1 reads ENHRY; CDR2 reads SYGVKD. This CDR3 reads CAISASGTGEETQYF. The CDR3 DNA is TGTGCCATCAGTGCCTCCGGGACAGGAGAAGAGACCCAGTACTTC.

The chain recombines TRBV5-4 with TRBJ1-3; a weak D match, TRBD1 (5 bases). V was trimmed by 0 bases and J by 3 bases, leaving 16 bases between them. The CDR3 spans 17 residues. Germline V gives CDR1 SGHNT, CDR2 YYREEE (reference sequence). CDR3 coding DNA: TGTGCCAGCAGCTTGGGGTTGGCAGGGACTTTTGGAAACACCATATATTTT. As protein: CASSLGLAGTFGNTIYF.

The genes are TRBV19 and TRBJ2-7; tentative D call: TRBD2 (5 bases). Germline values: CDR1 LNHDA, CDR2 SQIVND (reference sequence). This CDR3 contains 14 residues. The V gene lost 3 bases and the J gene lost 2 bases, with 11 bases spanning the gap. Here the CDR3 DNA reads TGTGCCAGTAGTATCCCGGGGAGTACCTACGAGCAGTACTTC. This codes for CASSIPGSTYEQYF.

The gene calls are TRBV28 and TRBJ2-7, with TRBD2 identical over 14 bases. The CDR3 extends over 20 amino acids. Germline V gene sequence: CDR1 MDHEN, CDR2 SYDVKM. V shed 3 bases, J shed 2 bases, and the junction held 15 bases outside the gene matches. The CDR3 reads CASSFRTGTSGSEDPYEQYF. CDR3 sequence (DNA): TGTGCCAGCAGTTTCCGAACCGGGACTAGCGGGAGTGAGGATCCCTACGAGCAGTACTTC.

The genes are TRBV10-1 and TRBJ2-1, with D hard to call. Trimming pared 4 bases from V and 9 bases from J, leaving 13 bases between. Germline V CDR1 and CDR2: WNHNN, SYGVQD (reference sequence). This CDR3 is built from 13 residues. The DNA of the CDR3 is TGCGCCAGCAGTGGATCCTCACTGAGTGAGCAGTTCTTC. Residues: CASSGSSLSEQFF.